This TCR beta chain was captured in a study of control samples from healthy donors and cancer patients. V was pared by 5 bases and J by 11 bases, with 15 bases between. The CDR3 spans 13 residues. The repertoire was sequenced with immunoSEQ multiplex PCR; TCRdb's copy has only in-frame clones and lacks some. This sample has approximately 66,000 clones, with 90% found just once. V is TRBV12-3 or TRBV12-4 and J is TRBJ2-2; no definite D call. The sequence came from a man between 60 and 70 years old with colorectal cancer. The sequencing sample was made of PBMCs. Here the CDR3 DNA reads TGTGCCAGCAGTCCTTCTGTGGCCCGTGAGCTGTTTTTT. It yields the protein CASSPSVARELFF.